This is a list of T cell receptor beta chains from one sample in a study of blood T cells in healthy people across ages. Via MiXCR, TCRdb re-called the 5' RACE reads, giving one row per CDR3 protein. This repertoire shows 1.5 million to 2 million distinct CDR3 sequences, 49% found once; its top ten account for 2% to 2.5%. The sequenced sample was blood. The receptor set was obtained from a woman between 40 and 55 years old in good health. The conserved cysteine and the conserved F or W are not part of the CDR3 here. Each record gives: CDR3 protein, V gene.

CDR3aa: ATSSLLADTDTQY
v_gene: TRBV15

CDR3aa: ASSQDYPERTQY
v_gene: TRBV3-1

CDR3aa: ASSQGRDGTYGGYT
v_gene: TRBV4-1

CDR3aa: ASAFAAGREKLF
v_gene: TRBV5-1

CDR3aa: ASSIQGPGNGPLH
v_gene: TRBV7-6

CDR3aa: ASSLGQGLTGELF
v_gene: TRBV5-1

CDR3aa: SATGPLGYGYT
v_gene: TRBV20-1

CDR3aa: ANRTSAAFSYEQY
v_gene: TRBV6-2/TRBV6-3

CDR3aa: ASSPQFYGYT
v_gene: TRBV7-2

CDR3aa: ASSESGKVGGTEAF
v_gene: TRBV25-1

CDR3aa: ASSFKAGGKGEQF
v_gene: TRBV12-3/TRBV12-4

CDR3aa: ASSLRRGRMNTEAF
v_gene: TRBV12-3/TRBV12-4

CDR3aa: ASSQRASGKTDTQY
v_gene: TRBV16

CDR3aa: AISYGTVEGYT
v_gene: TRBV10-3

CDR3aa: ASSDPDSGGLHYEQY
v_gene: TRBV7-2

CDR3aa: ASSLRIVVSNEKLF
v_gene: TRBV28

CDR3aa: ASSPLDRGSYNEQF
v_gene: TRBV28

CDR3aa: ASSFEGRSYEQY
v_gene: TRBV5-1

CDR3aa: ASSSSLAGTTDTQY
v_gene: TRBV6-5

CDR3aa: ASSLERVGRNSPLH
v_gene: TRBV5-6

CDR3aa: ANSSQGADYNEQY
v_gene: TRBV28

CDR3aa: ASSSVAGGKANEQF
v_gene: TRBV7-3

CDR3aa: ASSGTGPGSYEQY
v_gene: TRBV25-1

CDR3aa: ASSFVSYNEQY
v_gene: TRBV6-6

CDR3aa: SARDVSGASYSEQF
v_gene: TRBV20-1

CDR3aa: ASSSRQGNYNEQF
v_gene: TRBV5-1

CDR3aa: ASSLVGGQNNEQF
v_gene: TRBV7-6

CDR3aa: SARGPGQPPGNEKLF
v_gene: TRBV20-1

CDR3aa: ASSQEIQGHEF
v_gene: TRBV4-3

CDR3aa: ASSPTSGGLVGQQETQY
v_gene: TRBV6-2/TRBV6-3

CDR3aa: ASSQEGKNTEAF
v_gene: TRBV4-2

CDR3aa: ASSPALGSKNIQY
v_gene: TRBV13

CDR3aa: ASSAALKTQY
v_gene: TRBV2

CDR3aa: ASSQESSRDRGVYNEQF
v_gene: TRBV4-3

CDR3aa: ASIRLATSPSYNEQF
v_gene: TRBV6-6

CDR3aa: ASMGDFFPKNIQY
v_gene: TRBV6-6

CDR3aa: ASRPTGHSPYEQY
v_gene: TRBV28

CDR3aa: ASSFPGQGANGYT
v_gene: TRBV7-2

CDR3aa: SARGERQLEKLF
v_gene: TRBV20-1

CDR3aa: ASSDDRGGEKLF
v_gene: TRBV9

CDR3aa: ASSGQGYRTQY
v_gene: TRBV2

CDR3aa: ASSPPPWANYGYT
v_gene: TRBV28